This record covers a single T cell receptor beta chain. Methods used by the authors: Nucleated cell number was recorded as an estimate derived from reference gene primer amplification. Method: immunoSEQ multiplex PCR; TCRdb's copy keeps in-frame clones and lacks some. The D gene and trimming were derived from the DNA, and the V and J assignments and clone size from that table. The sample lists approximately 300,000 clones, around 80% seen once, with about 1.2% in the top ten. The CDR3 has 14 residues. In germline, CDR1 is SGDLS, CDR2 YYNGEE. The V end was cut by 5 bases, the J end by 2 bases, with 8 bases between. The data stem from a study of blood T cell repertoires in COVID-19. Background on the study: Samples taken during acute and convalescent COVID-19 were collected in the United States, Italy and Spain. T cells, B-cell-depleted T cells, or PBMCs provided the cDNA or gDNA that served as material.

Sequences were obtained from peripheral blood. The source is a woman between 45 and 65 years old with acute or convalescent COVID-19. The chain recombines TRBV9 with TRBJ2-6, with D maybe TRBD1 (6 bases). The CDR3 is CASRGGAGANVLTF. As DNA, the CDR3 is TGTGCCAGCAGAGGGGGTGCTGGGGCCAACGTCCTGACTTTC.